This TCR beta chain was retrieved from a study of blood T cell repertoires in COVID-19. The germline V gene encodes CDR1 SQVTM and CDR2 ANQGSEA. This CDR3 region has 13 residues. With 3 bases clipped from V and 6 bases from J, the junction kept 4 bases outside the gene matches. Some clones are missing from TCRdb's copy, which holds only in-frame ones; the method was immunoSEQ multiplex PCR. This repertoire shows about 78,000 clones, about 88% found once; its top ten account for 2.5% to 3%. This clone is labeled medium-sized. The sample consisted of peripheral blood. The sequence derives from a man aged 70-80 years with active or convalescent COVID-19. The chain recombines TRBV29-1 with TRBJ1-1; 10 nucleotides match TRBD1. The CDR3, as DNA: TGCAGCGTTGAGGGGGACAGGGGCCCTGAAGCTTTCTTT. Translation gives CSVEGDRGPEAFF.